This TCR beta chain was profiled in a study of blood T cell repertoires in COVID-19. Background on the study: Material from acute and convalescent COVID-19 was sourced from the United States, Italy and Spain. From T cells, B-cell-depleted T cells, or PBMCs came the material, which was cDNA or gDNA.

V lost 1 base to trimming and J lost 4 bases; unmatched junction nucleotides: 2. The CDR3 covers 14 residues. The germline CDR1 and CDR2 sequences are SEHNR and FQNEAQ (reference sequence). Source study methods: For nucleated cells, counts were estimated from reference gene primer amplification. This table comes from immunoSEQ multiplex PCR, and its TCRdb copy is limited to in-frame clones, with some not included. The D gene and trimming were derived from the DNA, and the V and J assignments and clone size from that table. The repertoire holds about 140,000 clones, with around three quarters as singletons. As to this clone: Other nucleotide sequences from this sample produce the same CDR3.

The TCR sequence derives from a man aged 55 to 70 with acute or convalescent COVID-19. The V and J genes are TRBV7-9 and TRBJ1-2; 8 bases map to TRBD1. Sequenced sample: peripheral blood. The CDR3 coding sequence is TGTGCCAGCAGCTTAGGGCAGGGGGCCTATGGCTACACCTTC. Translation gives CASSLGQGAYGYTF.